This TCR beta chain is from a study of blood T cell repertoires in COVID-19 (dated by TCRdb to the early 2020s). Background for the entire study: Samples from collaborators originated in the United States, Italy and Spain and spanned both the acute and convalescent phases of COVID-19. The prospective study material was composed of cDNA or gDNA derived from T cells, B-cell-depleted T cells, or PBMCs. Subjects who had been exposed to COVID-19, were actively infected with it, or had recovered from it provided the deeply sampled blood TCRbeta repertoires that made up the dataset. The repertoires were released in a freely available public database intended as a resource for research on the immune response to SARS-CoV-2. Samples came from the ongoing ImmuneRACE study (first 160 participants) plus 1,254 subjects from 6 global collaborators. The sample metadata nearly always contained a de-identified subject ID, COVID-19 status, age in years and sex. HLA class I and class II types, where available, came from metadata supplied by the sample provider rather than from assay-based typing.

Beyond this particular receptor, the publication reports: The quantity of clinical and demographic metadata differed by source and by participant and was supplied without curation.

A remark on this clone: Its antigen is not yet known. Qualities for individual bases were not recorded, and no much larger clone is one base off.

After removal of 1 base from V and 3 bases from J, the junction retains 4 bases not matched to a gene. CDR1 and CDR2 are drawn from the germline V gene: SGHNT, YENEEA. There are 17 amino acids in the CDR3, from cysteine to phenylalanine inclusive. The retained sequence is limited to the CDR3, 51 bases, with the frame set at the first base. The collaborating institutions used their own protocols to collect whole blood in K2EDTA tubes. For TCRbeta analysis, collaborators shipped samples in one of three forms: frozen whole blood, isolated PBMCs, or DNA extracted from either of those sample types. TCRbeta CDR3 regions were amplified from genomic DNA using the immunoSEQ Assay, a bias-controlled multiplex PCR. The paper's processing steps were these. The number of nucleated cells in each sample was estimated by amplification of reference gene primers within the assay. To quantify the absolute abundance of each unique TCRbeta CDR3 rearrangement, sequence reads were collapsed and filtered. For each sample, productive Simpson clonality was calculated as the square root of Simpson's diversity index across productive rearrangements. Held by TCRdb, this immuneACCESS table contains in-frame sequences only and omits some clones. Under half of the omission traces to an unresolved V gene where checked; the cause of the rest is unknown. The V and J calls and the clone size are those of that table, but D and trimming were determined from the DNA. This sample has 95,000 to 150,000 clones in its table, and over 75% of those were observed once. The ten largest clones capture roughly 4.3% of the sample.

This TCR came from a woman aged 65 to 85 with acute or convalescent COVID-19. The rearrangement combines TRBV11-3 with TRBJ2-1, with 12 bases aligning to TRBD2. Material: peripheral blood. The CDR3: CASSLGPLAGGYNEQFF. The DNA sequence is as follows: TGTGCCAGCAGCTTAGGCCCACTAGCGGGGGGCTACAATGAGCAGTTCTTC.